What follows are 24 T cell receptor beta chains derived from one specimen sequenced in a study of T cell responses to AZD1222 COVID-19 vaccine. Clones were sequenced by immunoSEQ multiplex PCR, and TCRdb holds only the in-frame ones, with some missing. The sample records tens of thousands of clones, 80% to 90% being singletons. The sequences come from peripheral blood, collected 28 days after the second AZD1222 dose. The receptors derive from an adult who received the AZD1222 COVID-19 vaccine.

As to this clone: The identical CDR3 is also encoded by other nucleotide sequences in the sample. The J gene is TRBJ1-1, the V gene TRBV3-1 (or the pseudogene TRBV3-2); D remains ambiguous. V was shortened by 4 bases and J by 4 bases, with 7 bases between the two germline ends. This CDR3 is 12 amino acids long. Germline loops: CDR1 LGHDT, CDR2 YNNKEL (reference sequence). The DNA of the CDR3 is TGTGCCAGCAGCCCTTTCGGCACTGAAGCTTTCTTT. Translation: CASSPFGTEAFF.

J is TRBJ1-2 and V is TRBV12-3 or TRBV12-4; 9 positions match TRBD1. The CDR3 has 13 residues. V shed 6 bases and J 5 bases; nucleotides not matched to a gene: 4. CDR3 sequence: CASSWDRVYGYTF. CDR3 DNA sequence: TGTGCCAGCAGCTGGGACAGGGTTTATGGCTACACCTTC.

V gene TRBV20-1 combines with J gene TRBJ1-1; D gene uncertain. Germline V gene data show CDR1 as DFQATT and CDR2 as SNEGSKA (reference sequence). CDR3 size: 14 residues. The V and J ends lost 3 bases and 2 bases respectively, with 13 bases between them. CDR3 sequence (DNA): TGCAGTGCTAGTCGCCTCCGGCGAAACACTGAAGCTTTCTTT. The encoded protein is CSASRLRRNTEAFF.

The CDR3 protein is CASSLLSGGGTGELFF. DNA of the CDR3: TGTGCCAGCAGTTTATTGTCGGGGGGTGGCACCGGGGAGCTGTTTTTT. The chain has TRBV27 and TRBJ2-2; 7 bases map to TRBD2. CDR3 size: 16 residues. Trimming removed 1 base from V and 4 bases from J; junction bases left unmatched: 6. Germline CDR1 reads MNHEY; CDR2 reads SMNVEV (reference sequence).

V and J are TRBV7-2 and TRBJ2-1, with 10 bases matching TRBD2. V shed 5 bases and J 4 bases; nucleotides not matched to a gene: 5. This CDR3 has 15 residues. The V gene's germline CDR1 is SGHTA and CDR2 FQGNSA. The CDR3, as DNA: TGTGCCAGCAGCCCCAGCGGGGGGGCGTACAATGAGCAGTTCTTC. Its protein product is CASSPSGGAYNEQFF.

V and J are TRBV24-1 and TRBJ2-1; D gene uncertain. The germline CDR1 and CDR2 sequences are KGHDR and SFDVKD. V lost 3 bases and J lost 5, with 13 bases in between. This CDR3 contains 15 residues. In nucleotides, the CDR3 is TGTGCCACCAGTGATCGGCTTAGATCCAACAATGAGCAGTTCTTC. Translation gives CATSDRLRSNNEQFF.

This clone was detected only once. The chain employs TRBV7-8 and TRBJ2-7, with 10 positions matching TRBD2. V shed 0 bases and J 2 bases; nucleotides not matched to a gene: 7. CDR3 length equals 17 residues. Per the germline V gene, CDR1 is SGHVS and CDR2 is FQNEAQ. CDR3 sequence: CASSLAIGTSATYEQYV. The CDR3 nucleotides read TGTGCCAGCAGCTTAGCCATTGGGACTAGCGCAACCTACGAGCAGTACGTC.

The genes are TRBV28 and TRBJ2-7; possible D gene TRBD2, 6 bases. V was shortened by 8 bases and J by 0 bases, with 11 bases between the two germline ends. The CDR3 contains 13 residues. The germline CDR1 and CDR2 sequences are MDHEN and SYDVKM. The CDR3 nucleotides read TGTGCCAGCGAGGCGGGGAACTCCTACGAGCAGTACTTC. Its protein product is CASEAGNSYEQYF.

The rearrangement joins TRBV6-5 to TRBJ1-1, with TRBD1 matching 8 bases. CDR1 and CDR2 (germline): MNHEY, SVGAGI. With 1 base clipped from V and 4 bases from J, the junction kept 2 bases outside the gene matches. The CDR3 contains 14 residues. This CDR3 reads CASSYFRGLTEAFF. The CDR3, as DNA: TGTGCCAGCAGTTACTTCAGGGGGCTCACTGAAGCTTTCTTT.

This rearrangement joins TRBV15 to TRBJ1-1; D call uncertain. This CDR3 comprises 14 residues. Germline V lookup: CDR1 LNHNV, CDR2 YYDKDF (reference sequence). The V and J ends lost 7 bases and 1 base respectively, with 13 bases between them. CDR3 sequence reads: CATIAGPGNTEAFF. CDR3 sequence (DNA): TGTGCCACCATCGCTGGCCCGGGGAACACTGAAGCTTTCTTT.

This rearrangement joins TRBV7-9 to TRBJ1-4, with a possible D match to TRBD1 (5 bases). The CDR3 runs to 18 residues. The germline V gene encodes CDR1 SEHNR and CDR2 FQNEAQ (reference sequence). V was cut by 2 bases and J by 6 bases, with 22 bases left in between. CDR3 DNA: TGTGCCAGCAGCTTAAGCAGGCTCACAGGCTTGAGGGATGAAAAACTGTTTTTT. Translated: CASSLSRLTGLRDEKLFF.

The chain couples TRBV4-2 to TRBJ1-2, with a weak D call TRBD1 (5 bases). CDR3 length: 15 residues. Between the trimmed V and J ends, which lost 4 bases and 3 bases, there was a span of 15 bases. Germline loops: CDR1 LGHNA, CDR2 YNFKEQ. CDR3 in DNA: TGTGCCAGCAGCCTGAGCGGAAGGGACGACTATGGCTACACCTTC. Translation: CASSLSGRDDYGYTF.

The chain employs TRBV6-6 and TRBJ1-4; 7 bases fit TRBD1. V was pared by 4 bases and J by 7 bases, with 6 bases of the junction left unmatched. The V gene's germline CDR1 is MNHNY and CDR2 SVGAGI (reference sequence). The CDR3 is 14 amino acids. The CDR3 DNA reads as TGTGCCAGCAGTTCGACAGGGTGGCGTGAAAAACTGTTTTTT. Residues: CASSSTGWREKLFF.

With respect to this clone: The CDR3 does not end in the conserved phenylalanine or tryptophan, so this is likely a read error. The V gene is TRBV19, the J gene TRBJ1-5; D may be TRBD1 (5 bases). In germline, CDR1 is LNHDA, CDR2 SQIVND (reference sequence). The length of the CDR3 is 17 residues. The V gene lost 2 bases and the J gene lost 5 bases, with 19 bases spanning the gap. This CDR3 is CASSIPPRTTNYQPQHL. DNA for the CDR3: TGTGCCAGTAGTATACCACCGAGGACAACTAATTATCAGCCCCAGCATCTT.

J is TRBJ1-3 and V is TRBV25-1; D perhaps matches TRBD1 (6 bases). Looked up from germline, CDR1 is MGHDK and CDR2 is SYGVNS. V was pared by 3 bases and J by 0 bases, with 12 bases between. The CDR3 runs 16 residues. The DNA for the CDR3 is TGTGCCAGCAGTGACCCCGGACAGTACTCTGGAAACACCATATATTTT. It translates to CASSDPGQYSGNTIYF.

The CDR3 region has the DNA TGCGCCAGCAGCTTGGGGGGGCGATTGAACACCGGGGAGCTGTTTTTT. Its translation: CASSLGGRLNTGELFF. The chain links TRBV5-1 to TRBJ2-2, with TRBD1 as a possible D gene (6 bases). The CDR3 extends over 16 amino acids. Trimming left V 0 bases short and J 1 base short, with 10 bases between. The germline V gene has CDR1 SGHRS and CDR2 YFSETQ.

The CDR3 DNA is TGTGCCAGTAGGCGACAGGGGGCGATTTACGAGCAGTACTTC. Encoded protein: CASRRQGAIYEQYF. The V and J genes are TRBV6-5 and TRBJ2-7, with TRBD1 identical over 10 bases. V lost 9 bases, J lost 4 bases, and 9 bases stayed unmatched. The germline gives CDR1 MNHEY, CDR2 SVGAGI. This CDR3 has 14 residues.

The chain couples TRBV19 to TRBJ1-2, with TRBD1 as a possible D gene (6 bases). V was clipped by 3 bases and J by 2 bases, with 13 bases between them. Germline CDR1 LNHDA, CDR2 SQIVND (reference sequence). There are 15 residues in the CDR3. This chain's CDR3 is CASSMDSLRNYGYTF. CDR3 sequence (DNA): TGTGCCAGTAGTATGGACAGTCTTAGGAACTATGGCTACACCTTC.

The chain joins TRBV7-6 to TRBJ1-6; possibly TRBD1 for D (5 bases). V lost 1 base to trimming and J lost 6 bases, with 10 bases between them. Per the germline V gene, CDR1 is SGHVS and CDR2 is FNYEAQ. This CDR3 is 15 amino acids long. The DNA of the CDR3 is TGTGCCAGCAGCTTAGGGGGGACGGCTAATTCACCCCTCCACTTT. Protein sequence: CASSLGGTANSPLHF.

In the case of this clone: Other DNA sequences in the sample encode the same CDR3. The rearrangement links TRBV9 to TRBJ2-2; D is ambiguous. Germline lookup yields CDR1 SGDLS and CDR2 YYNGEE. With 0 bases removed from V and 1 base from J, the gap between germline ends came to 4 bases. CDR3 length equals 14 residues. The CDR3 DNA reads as TGTGCCAGCAGCGTAGTCAGGAACACCGGGGAGCTGTTTTTT. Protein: CASSVVRNTGELFF.

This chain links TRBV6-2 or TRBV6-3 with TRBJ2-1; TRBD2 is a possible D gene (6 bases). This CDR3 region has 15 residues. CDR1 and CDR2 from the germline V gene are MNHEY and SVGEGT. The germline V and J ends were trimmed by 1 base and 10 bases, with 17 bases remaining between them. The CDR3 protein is CASSYWRGRSGEQFF. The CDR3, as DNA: TGTGCCAGCAGTTACTGGAGGGGTCGGTCGGGAGAGCAGTTCTTC.

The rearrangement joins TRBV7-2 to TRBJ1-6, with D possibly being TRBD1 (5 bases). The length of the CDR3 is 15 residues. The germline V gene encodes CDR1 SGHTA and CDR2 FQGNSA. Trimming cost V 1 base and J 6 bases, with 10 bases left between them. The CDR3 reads CASSLGGGFNSPLHF. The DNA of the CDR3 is TGTGCCAGCAGCTTAGGGGGCGGTTTTAATTCACCCCTCCACTTT. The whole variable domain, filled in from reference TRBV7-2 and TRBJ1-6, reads GAGVSQSPSNKVTEKGKDVELRCDPISGHTALYWYRQSLGQGLEFLIYFQGNSAPDKSGLPSDRFSAERTGGSVSTLTIQRTQQEDSAVYLCASSLGGGFNSPLHFGNGTRLTVT.

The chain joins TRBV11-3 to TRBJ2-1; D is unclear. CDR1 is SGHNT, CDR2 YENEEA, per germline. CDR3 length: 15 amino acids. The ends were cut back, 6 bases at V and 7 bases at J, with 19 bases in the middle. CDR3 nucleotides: TGTGCCAGCAGTCTCGTGAGCTGGGCTGGGAATGAGCAGTTCTTC. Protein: CASSLVSWAGNEQFF.

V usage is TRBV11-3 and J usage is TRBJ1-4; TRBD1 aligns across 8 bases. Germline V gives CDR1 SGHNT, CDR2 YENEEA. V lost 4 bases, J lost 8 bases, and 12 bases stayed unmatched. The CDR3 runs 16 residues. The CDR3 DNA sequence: TGTGCCAGCAGCTCCGCCTATGACAGGGGAGGAGAAAAACTGTTTTTT. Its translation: CASSSAYDRGGEKLFF.